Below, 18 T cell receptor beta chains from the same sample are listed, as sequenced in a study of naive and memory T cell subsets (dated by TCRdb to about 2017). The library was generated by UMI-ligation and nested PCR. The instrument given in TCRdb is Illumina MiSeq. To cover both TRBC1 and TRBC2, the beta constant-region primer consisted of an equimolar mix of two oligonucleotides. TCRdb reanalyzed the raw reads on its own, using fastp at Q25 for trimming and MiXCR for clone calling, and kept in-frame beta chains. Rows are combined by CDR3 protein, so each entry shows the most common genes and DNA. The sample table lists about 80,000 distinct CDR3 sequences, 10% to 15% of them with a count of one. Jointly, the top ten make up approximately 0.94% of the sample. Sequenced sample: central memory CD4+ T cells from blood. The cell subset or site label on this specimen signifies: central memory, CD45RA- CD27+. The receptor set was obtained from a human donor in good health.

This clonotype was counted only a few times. CDR3 amino acids: CASSLYGTSGGSYEQYF. CDR3 in DNA: TGTGCCAGCAGTTTATACGGGACTAGCGGAGGGTCCTACGAGCAGTACTTC. The chain uses TRBV12-3 or TRBV12-4 and TRBJ2-7; 11 positions agree with TRBD2. The CDR3 covers 17 residues. V lost 2 bases and J lost 1; bases outside the gene matches: 7.

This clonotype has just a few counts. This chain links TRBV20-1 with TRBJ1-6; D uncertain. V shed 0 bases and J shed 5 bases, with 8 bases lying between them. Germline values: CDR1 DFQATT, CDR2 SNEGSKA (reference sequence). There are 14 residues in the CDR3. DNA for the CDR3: TGCAGTGCTAGAGACGGATTCAATAATTCACCCCTCCACTTT. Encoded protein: CSARDGFNNSPLHF.

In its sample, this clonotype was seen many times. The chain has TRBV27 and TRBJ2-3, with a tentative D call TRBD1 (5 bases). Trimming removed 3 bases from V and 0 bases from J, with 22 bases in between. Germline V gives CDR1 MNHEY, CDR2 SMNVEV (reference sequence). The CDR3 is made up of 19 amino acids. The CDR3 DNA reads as TGTGCCAGCAGTTTCTCCCCATCCCAGGGAAGGGCTAGCACAGATACGCAGTATTTT. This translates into CASSFSPSQGRASTDTQYF.

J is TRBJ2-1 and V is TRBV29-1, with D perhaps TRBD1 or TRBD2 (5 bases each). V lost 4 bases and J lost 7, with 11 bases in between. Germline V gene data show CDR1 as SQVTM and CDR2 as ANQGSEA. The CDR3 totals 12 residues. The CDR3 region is CSVVEGLNEQFF. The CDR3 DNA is TGCAGCGTTGTTGAGGGGCTGAATGAGCAGTTCTTC.

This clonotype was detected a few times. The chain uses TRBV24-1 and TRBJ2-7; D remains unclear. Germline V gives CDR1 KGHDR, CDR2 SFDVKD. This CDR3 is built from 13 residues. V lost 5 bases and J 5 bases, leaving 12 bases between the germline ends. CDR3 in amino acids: CATSGAGVHEQYF. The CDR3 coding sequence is TGTGCCACCAGTGGGGCAGGCGTTCACGAGCAGTACTTC.

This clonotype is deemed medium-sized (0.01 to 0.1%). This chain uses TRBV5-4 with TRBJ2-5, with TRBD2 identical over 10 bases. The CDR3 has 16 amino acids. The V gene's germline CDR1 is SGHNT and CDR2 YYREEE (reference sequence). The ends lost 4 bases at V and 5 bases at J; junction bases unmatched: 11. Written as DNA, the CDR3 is TGTGCCAGCAGCCCCAGTCTAGCGGGAGTGGGGGAGACCCAGTACTTC. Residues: CASSPSLAGVGETQYF.

The CDR3 nucleotides read TGTGCCAGCAGTTACTCGCTTATTGGTTCCAGGGGAAACAATGAGCAGTTCTTC. Protein sequence: CASSYSLIGSRGNNEQFF. The rearrangement joins TRBV6-2 or TRBV6-3 to TRBJ2-1, with D possibly matching TRBD1 (6 bases). The CDR3 runs 18 residues. Germline CDR1 and CDR2: MNHEY and SVGEGT. V lost 0 bases to trimming and J lost 5 bases, with 20 bases between them.

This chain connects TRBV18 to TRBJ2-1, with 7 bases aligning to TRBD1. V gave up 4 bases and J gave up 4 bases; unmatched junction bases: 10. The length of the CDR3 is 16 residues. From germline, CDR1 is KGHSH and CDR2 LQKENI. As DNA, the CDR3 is TGTGCCAGCTCACGGGCCGGGAACAGGGGATACAATGAGCAGTTCTTC. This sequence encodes CASSRAGNRGYNEQFF.

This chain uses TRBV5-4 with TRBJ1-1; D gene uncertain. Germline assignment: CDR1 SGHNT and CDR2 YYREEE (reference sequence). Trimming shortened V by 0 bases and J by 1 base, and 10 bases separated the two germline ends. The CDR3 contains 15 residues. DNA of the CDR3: TGTGCCAGCAGCTTGGCATTATCGGGGAACACTGAAGCTTTCTTT. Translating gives CASSLALSGNTEAFF.

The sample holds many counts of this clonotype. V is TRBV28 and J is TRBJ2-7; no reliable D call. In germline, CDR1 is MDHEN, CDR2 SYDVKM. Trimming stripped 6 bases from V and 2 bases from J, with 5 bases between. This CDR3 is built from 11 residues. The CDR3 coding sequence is TGTGCCAGCAGCCGTACCTACGAGCAGTACTTC. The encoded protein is CASSRTYEQYF.

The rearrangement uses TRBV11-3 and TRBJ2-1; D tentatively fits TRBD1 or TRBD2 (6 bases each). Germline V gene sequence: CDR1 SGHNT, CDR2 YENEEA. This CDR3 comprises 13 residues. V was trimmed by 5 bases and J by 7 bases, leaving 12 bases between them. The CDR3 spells CASSKRGENEQFF. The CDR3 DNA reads TGTGCCAGCAGCAAAAGGGGGGAAAATGAGCAGTTCTTC.

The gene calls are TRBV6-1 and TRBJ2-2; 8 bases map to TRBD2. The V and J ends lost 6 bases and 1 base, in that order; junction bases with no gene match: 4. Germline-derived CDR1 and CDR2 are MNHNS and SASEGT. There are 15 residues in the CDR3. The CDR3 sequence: CASRGAGENTGELFF. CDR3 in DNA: TGTGCCAGCAGGGGAGCGGGAGAGAACACCGGGGAGCTGTTTTTT.

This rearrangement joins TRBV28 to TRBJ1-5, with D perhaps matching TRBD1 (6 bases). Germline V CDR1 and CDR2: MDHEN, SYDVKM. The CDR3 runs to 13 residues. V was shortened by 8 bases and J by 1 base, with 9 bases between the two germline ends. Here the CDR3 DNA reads TGTGCCAGCGGGGGGCTGAGCAATCAGCCCCAGCATTTT. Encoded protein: CASGGLSNQPQHF.

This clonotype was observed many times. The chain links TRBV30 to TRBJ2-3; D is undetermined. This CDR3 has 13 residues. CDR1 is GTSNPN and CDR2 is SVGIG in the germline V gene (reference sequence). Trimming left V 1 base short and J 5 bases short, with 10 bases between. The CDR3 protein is CAWSATSRDTQYF. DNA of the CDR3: TGTGCCTGGAGTGCCACGTCTCGAGATACGCAGTATTTT.

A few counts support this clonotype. In DNA, the CDR3 is TGCGCCAGCAGGCGTAGCATGGATACGCAGTATTTT. As protein: CASRRSMDTQYF. The chain joins TRBV10-2 to TRBJ2-3; no firm D call. The V end was cut by 6 bases, the J end by 6 bases, with 10 bases between. Germline assignment: CDR1 WSHSY and CDR2 SAAADI. This CDR3 contains 12 residues.

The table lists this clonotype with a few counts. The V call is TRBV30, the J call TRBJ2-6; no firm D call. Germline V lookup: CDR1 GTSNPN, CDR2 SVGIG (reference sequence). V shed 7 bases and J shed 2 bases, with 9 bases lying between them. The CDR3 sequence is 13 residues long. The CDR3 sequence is CALAAAGANVLTF. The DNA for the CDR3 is TGTGCCTTGGCGGCCGCTGGGGCCAACGTCCTGACTTTC.

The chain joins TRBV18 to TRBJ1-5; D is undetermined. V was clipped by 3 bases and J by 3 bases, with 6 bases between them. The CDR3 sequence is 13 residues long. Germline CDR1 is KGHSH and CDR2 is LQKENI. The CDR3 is CASSPGINQPQHF. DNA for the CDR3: TGTGCCAGCTCACCGGGGATCAATCAGCCCCAGCATTTT.

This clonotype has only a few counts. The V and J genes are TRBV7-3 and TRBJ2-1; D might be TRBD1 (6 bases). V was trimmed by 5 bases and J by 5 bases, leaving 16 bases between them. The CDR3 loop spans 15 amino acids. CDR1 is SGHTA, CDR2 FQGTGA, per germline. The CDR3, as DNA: TGTGCCAGCAGCCCGTCGCAGGGGTCTCACAATGAGCAGTTCTTC. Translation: CASSPSQGSHNEQFF.